This T cell receptor (beta chain) was observed in a study of T cells in women clearing cervical HPV infection. Findings and caveats of the study: Richness differences could reflect unmeasured T-cell content per sample. Combining TCR richness with V gene abundances gave approximately 0.84 AUC.

Clones were sequenced by immunoSEQ multiplex PCR, and TCRdb holds only the in-frame ones, with some missing. Its table lists fewer than 35,000 clones. On this clone: Its antigen is undetermined. The CDR3 end is not reached by the read, which stops 3 residues before it; the germline J gene fills it in.

The germline gives CDR1 SGHVS, CDR2 FNYEAQ. The CDR3 runs 15 residues. The sequencing input was blood buffy coat. This chain links TRBV7-6 with TRBJ1-2, with 10 bases lining up with TRBD1. The source of this sequence is a woman between 18 and 70 years old with a cervical HPV16 infection that either progressed to CIN3+ or cleared (not recorded which). The CDR3 spells CASSKDRGWSGDYTF. The sequenced CDR3 bases are TGTGCCAGCAGCAAGGACAGGGGGTGGTCTGGTGAC.